This T cell receptor beta chain derives from a study of T-cell reconstitution after alpha-beta-depleted transplantation in children (dated by TCRdb to about 2016). The study in broad terms: Using TCR repertoire profiling, the study quantitatively followed how T-cell immune reconstitution unfolded in children after TCRalphabeta/CD19-depleted allogeneic hematopoietic cell transplantation.

Receptors were amplified or captured by PCR. Sequencing instrument: Illumina HiSeq 2500. TCR library preparation used molecular barcoding, with unique molecular identifiers applied to normalize quantification of the TCRbeta repertoire. Using fastp at Q25 and MiXCR, TCRdb reprocessed the public reads and kept productive beta chains. CDR3 protein sequences are deduplicated, and each keeps its most common genes and DNA. The sample table shows about a million distinct CDR3 sequences, and about 29% are seen once. Of the sample, over 25% is held by the ten largest clones. V is reduced by 6 bases and J by 2 bases, leaving a spacing of 17 bases between them. As encoded in the germline V gene, CDR1 is MDHEN while CDR2 is SYDVKM. Reading from cysteine to phenylalanine, the CDR3 counts 16 amino acids. Of all the DNA, just the CDR3 is kept, 48 bases in frame from base 1. The treatment or condition tag for this specimen amounts to: allogeneic hematopoietic cell transplantation with graft depleted of TCRalphabeta T cells and CD19 B cells. The transplant recipients were children given TCRalphabeta/CD19-depleted allogeneic hematopoietic cell grafts.

Results and caveats for the whole study, not just this receptor: About two months after transplant, the apparently early recovery of alphabetaT-cell counts reportedly depended on just several hundred clones that had expanded rapidly and came from non-depleted graft cells. Over subsequent months, a decline in hyperexpanded clone frequencies was noted, and after one year, T-cell counts and TCRbeta diversity were mostly ascribed to newly produced T cells. The high TCRbeta diversity at day 60 in some patients was ascribed to recipient T cells and intrathymic progenitors that had survived conditioning.

As to this clonotype: Which antigen it targets is not known. No base qualities exist here, and no much larger clone lies one base off it.

The rearrangement combines TRBV28 with TRBJ1-5, with the D gene call left open. The sample was PBMCs, mostly from graft donor cells, taken 360 days after TCRalphabeta/CD19-depleted stem cell transplant. This sequence was found in a boy in the first two years of life who had a stem cell transplant for SCID, so the T cells may come from the graft donor. The CDR3 here reads CASSSSSTGGNQPQHF. Read as DNA, the sequence is TGTGCCAGCAGCTCCTCCTCGACGGGCGGCAATCAGCCCCAGCATTTT.